A single T cell receptor (beta chain) is shown here with its context. The CDR3 carries no conserved terminal phenylalanine or tryptophan, so it likely arises from a read error. These data come from a study of T-cell memory formation after mild COVID-19. TCRdb itself ran the 5' RACE reads through MiXCR, one entry per CDR3 protein. This table has more than 250,000 distinct CDR3 sequences, 15% to 20% appearing once. The V and J ends lost 4 bases and 5 bases, in that order; junction bases with no gene match: 9. CDR1 and CDR2 (germline): SGHRS, YFSETQ. This CDR3 has 15 amino acids. The chain has TRBV5-1 and TRBJ2-5; TRBD1 matches 9 bases. This sequence originates from a man aged 18-30 years who had mild COVID-19 (a few samples of this study predate the infection). Cell type and time point are not known. What was sequenced was PBMCs or a T cell subset sorted from them (not recorded which). CDR3 DNA: TGCGCCAGCAGCCGGACAGGGGATATTGTGGAGACCCAGTACCTC. Translated: CASSRTGDIVETQYL.